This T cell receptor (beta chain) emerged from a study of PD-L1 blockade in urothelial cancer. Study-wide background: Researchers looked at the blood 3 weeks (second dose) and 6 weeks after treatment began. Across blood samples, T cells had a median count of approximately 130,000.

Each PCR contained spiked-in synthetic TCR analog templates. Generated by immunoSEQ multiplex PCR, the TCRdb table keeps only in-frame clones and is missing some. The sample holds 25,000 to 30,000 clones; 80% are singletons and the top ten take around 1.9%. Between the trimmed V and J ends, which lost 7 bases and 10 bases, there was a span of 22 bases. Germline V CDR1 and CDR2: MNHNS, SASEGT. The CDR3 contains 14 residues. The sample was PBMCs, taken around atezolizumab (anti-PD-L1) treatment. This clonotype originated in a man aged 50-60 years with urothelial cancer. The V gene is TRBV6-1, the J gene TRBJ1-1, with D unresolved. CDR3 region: CASKQPVVPEVAFF. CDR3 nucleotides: TGTGCCAGCAAGCAGCCCGTGGTCCCCGAGGTAGCTTTCTTT.